The source of this TCR beta chain is a study of identical twins. Remarks on this clonotype: The antigen is unknown.

General observations from the study: Low generation probability was overrepresented in out-of-frame alpha sequences shared by twins.

This CDR3 is 14 amino acids long. Germline-derived CDR1 and CDR2 are MNHNS and SASEGT. With V trimmed by 6 bases and J by 8 bases, 12 bases remained unmatched. It was template switching that added a universal primer site, and there were unique molecular identifiers on the cDNA. TCRdb recomputed calls from the 5' RACE reads with MiXCR, one row per CDR3 protein. Of approximately 1.8 million distinct CDR3 sequences in the sample, about 32% are singletons; the top ten hold around 0.25%. This sequence originates from a newborn girl in good health. The rearrangement uses TRBV6-1 and TRBJ1-2, with 7 bases lining up with TRBD1. The sequencing sample was made of cord blood. CDR3 amino acids: CASSQGQRLGGYTF. The CDR3 DNA is TGTGCCAGCAGCCAGGGACAGCGTCTGGGAGGCTACACCTTC.